Presented here are 25 T cell receptor beta chains from one specimen sequenced in a study of control samples from healthy donors and cancer patients. Repertoires were generated with immunoSEQ multiplex PCR, while TCRdb's copy carries only in-frame clones and drops some. Among roughly 100,000 clones listed, 85% to 90% were seen once. Sequencing was carried out using PBMCs. The source of these receptors is a man aged 55-75 years with lung cancer.

The chain uses TRBV7-7 and TRBJ2-5; no clear D. Per germline, CDR1 SSHAT and CDR2 FNYEAQ (reference sequence). This CDR3 is 12 amino acids long. The V and J ends lost 5 bases and 2 bases respectively, with 6 bases between them. The CDR3 sequence: CASSRGQETQYF. Here the CDR3 DNA reads TGTGCCAGCAGCCGTGGGCAAGAGACCCAGTACTTC.

V gene TRBV4-1 combines with J gene TRBJ1-5; D is undetermined. Germline V gives CDR1 MGHRA, CDR2 YSYEKL. V was trimmed by 3 bases and J by 0 bases, leaving 12 bases between them. The CDR3 covers 16 residues. The chain's CDR3 is CASSHQQYHSNQPQHF. The DNA for the CDR3 is TGCGCCAGCAGCCATCAGCAGTACCATAGCAATCAGCCCCAGCATTTT.

V is TRBV30 and J is TRBJ1-1; D not resolved. The CDR3 covers 15 residues. CDR1 is GTSNPN and CDR2 is SVGIG in the germline V gene (reference sequence). Trimming pared 7 bases from V and 2 bases from J, leaving 20 bases between. The CDR3 protein is CASNRAGGYNTEAFF. CDR3 DNA: TGTGCCTCAAATCGCGCCGGAGGCTATAACACTGAAGCTTTCTTT.

V gene TRBV12-3 or TRBV12-4 combines with J gene TRBJ2-5; a possible D gene is TRBD2 (5 bases). Trimming took off 2 bases at V and 5 bases at J, with 9 bases between the two ends. The CDR3 length is 13 residues. The CDR3 DNA is TGTGCCAGCAGTTTATCCTCGGGGGAGACCCAGTACTTC. Translated: CASSLSSGETQYF.

This clone was observed a single time. This sequence joins TRBV6-4 and TRBJ2-3, with D hard to call. The CDR3 has 12 residues. V shed 2 bases and J shed 8 bases, with 8 bases lying between them. Germline V gives CDR1 MRHNA, CDR2 SNTAGT. Written as DNA, the CDR3 is TGTGCCAGCAGTGACCAATCGGGTACGCAGTATTTT. This gives the protein CASSDQSGTQYF.

The rearrangement links TRBV5-1 to TRBJ2-5, with TRBD1 matching 7 bases. Germline V gene sequence: CDR1 SGHRS, CDR2 YFSETQ. CDR3 length equals 15 residues. The ends lost 0 bases at V and 5 bases at J; junction bases unmatched: 7. This CDR3 is CASSLEGGAWETQYF. As DNA, the CDR3 is TGCGCCAGCAGCTTGGAAGGGGGCGCTTGGGAGACCCAGTACTTC.

The chain links TRBV14 to TRBJ1-2; tentatively, D is TRBD1 (5 bases). The CDR3 extends over 16 amino acids. Trimming removed 1 base at V and 0 bases at J, with 12 bases between. Germline V gene sequence: CDR1 SGHDN, CDR2 FVKESK. Here the CDR3 reads CASSQGGTAANYGYTF. DNA of the CDR3: TGTGCCAGCAGCCAAGGTGGGACGGCAGCTAACTATGGCTACACCTTC. Full variable domain (missing parts from reference TRBV14 and TRBJ1-2): EAGVTQFPSHSVIEKGQTVTLRCDPISGHDNLYWYRRVMGKEIKFLLHFVKESKQDESGMPNNRFLAERTGGTYSTLKVQPAELEDSGVYFCASSQGGTAANYGYTFGSGTRLTVV.

This clone was seen only a few times. The DNA of the CDR3 is TGTGCCAGCAGCCCCTTGGGAGCGATGAACACTGAAGCTTTCTTT. Encoded protein: CASSPLGAMNTEAFF. The chain employs TRBV7-9 and TRBJ1-1, with no clear D. The V gene lost 5 bases and the J gene lost 0 bases, with 13 bases spanning the gap. The CDR3 consists of 15 residues. From germline, CDR1 is SEHNR and CDR2 FQNEAQ (reference sequence). Full variable domain (outside the CDR3, taken from reference TRBV7-9 and TRBJ1-1): DTGVSQNPRHKITKRGQNVTFRCDPISEHNRLYWYRQTLGQGPEFLTYFQNEAQLEKSRLLSDRFSAERPKGSFSTLEIQRTEQGDSAMYLCASSPLGAMNTEAFFGQGTRLTVV.

J is TRBJ2-3 and V is TRBV9, with TRBD1 as a possible D gene (6 bases). The V and J ends lost 4 bases and 2 bases respectively, with 11 bases between them. Germline V gene data show CDR1 as SGDLS and CDR2 as YYNGEE. The CDR3 length is 14 residues. The CDR3 region has the DNA TGTGCCAGCAGCACCGGACAGTACACAGATACGCAGTATTTT. It is translated as CASSTGQYTDTQYF.

The chain recombines TRBV18 with TRBJ1-1; 8 bases are shared with TRBD1. CDR1 and CDR2 from the germline V gene are KGHSH and LQKENI. Trimming took 3 bases from V and 0 from J; bases not matched to a gene: 6. The length of the CDR3 is 16 residues. In nucleotides, the CDR3 is TGTGCCAGCTCACCTCCCGGACAGGGTTTGAACACTGAAGCTTTCTTT. Its translation: CASSPPGQGLNTEAFF.

The V gene is TRBV7-3, the J gene TRBJ1-5; D is unresolved. The CDR3 contains 13 residues. CDR1 and CDR2 (germline): SGHTA, FQGTGA. Between the trimmed V and J ends, which lost 5 bases and 5 bases, there was a span of 10 bases. The CDR3 spells CASSPSGDQPQHF. DNA for the CDR3: TGTGCCAGCAGCCCCTCCGGTGATCAGCCCCAGCATTTT.

This clone appeared a single time. This rearrangement joins TRBV5-4 to TRBJ2-6; D remains unclear. V lost 0 bases and J lost 0, with 7 bases in between. CDR1 is SGHNT and CDR2 is YYREEE in the germline V gene (reference sequence). This CDR3 is built from 16 residues. The CDR3 protein is CASSLAWPSGANVLTF. CDR3 coding DNA: TGTGCCAGCAGCTTGGCATGGCCCTCTGGGGCCAACGTCCTGACTTTC. The variable domain in full, with the rest retrieved from reference TRBV5-4 and TRBJ2-6, is ETGVTQSPTHLIKTRGQQVTLRCSSQSGHNTVSWYQQALGQGPQFIFQYYREEENGRGNFPPRFSGLQFPNYSSELNVNALELDDSALYLCASSLAWPSGANVLTFGAGSRLTVL.

This sequence joins TRBV15 and TRBJ2-3; no definite D call. CDR1 and CDR2 from the germline V gene are LNHNV and YYDKDF (reference sequence). Trimming took 0 bases from V and 4 from J, leaving 17 bases between them. This CDR3 contains 17 residues. DNA of the CDR3: TGTGCCACCAGCAGAGATTTCGCGGCGGCCTCCCCAGATACGCAGTATTTT. This sequence encodes CATSRDFAAASPDTQYF.

The chain links TRBV29-1 to TRBJ2-3; D uncertain. Germline lookup yields CDR1 SQVTM and CDR2 ANQGSEA. Trimming shortened V by 6 bases and J by 12 bases, and 7 bases separated the two germline ends. This CDR3 is built from 8 residues. CDR3 amino acids: CSVGSQYF. The CDR3 coding sequence is TGCAGCGTGGGGTCCCAGTATTTT.

The CDR3 spells CASSPVLGNNEQFF. As DNA, the CDR3 is TGCGCCAGCAGCCCTGTGTTGGGTAACAATGAGCAGTTCTTC. The J gene is TRBJ2-1, the V gene TRBV5-1; no clear D gene. Looked up from germline, CDR1 is SGHRS and CDR2 is YFSETQ. The CDR3 is 14 amino acids. V lost 4 bases and J 5 bases, leaving 13 bases between the germline ends.

The CDR3 coding sequence is TGTGCCAGCTCACCCCGGGCAGGGGATCACTATGGCTACACCTTC. Protein: CASSPRAGDHYGYTF. The V call is TRBV18, the J call TRBJ1-2; tentative D call: TRBD1 (6 bases). Germline-derived CDR1 and CDR2 are KGHSH and LQKENI. Trimming removed 3 bases at V and 3 bases at J, with 14 bases between. The CDR3 sequence is 15 residues long.

The chain couples TRBV18 to TRBJ2-6, with D hard to call. Trimming took off 3 bases at V and 0 bases at J, with 18 bases between the two ends. CDR1 is KGHSH, CDR2 LQKENI, per germline. The CDR3 consists of 19 residues. The CDR3 loop is CASSPPVGHLSSGANVLTF. The DNA for the CDR3 is TGTGCCAGCTCACCCCCGGTGGGCCATCTTAGCTCTGGGGCCAACGTCCTGACTTTC. Full variable domain (rest looked up from reference TRBV18 and TRBJ2-6): NAGVMQNPRHLVRRRGQEARLRCSPMKGHSHVYWYRQLPEEGLKFMVYLQKENIIDESGMPKERFSAEFPKEGPSILRIQQVVRGDSAAYFCASSPPVGHLSSGANVLTFGAGSRLTVL.

This chain links TRBV30 with TRBJ2-7; 10 bases line up with TRBD1. Germline CDR1 reads GTSNPN; CDR2 reads SVGIG (reference sequence). The CDR3 has 18 amino acids. Trimming took 5 bases from V and 1 from J; bases not matched to a gene: 17. The CDR3 sequence: CAWERGTGDLRVSYEQYF. CDR3 bases: TGTGCCTGGGAACGAGGGACAGGGGATTTACGGGTGTCCTACGAGCAGTACTTC. The variable domain in full, completed from reference TRBV30 and TRBJ2-7, reads SQTIHQWPATLVQPVGSPLSLECTVEGTSNPNLYWYRQAAGRGLQLLFYSVGIGQISSEVPQNLSASRPQDRQFILSSKKLLLSDSGFYLCAWERGTGDLRVSYEQYFGPGTRLTVT.

The V call is TRBV5-1, the J call TRBJ1-4; a weak D match, TRBD1 (6 bases). Per the germline V gene, CDR1 is SGHRS and CDR2 is YFSETQ. V was cut by 2 bases and J by 4 bases, with 15 bases left in between. The CDR3 has 16 amino acids. In DNA, the CDR3 is TGCGCCAGCAGCTTTTCGGGGGGCGCAGGTAATGAAAAACTGTTTTTT. It codes for CASSFSGGAGNEKLFF.

This sequence joins TRBV6-5 and TRBJ1-4; tentatively, D is TRBD1 (5 bases). The length of the CDR3 is 13 residues. Trimming cost V 7 bases and J 5 bases, with 11 bases left between them. Germline CDR1 reads MNHEY; CDR2 reads SVGAGI. CDR3 residues: CASIGARNEKLFF. The CDR3 coding sequence is TGTGCCAGCATAGGGGCCCGGAATGAAAAACTGTTTTTT.

This clone was observed once. The genes are TRBV7-9 and TRBJ2-3, with unresolved D. CDR3 length equals 13 residues. Germline values: CDR1 SEHNR, CDR2 FQNEAQ (reference sequence). Trimming took off 1 base at V and 6 bases at J, with 8 bases between the two ends. CDR3 DNA: TGTGCCAGCAGCTTAGGGGTGCGGGATACGCAGTATTTT. Its protein is CASSLGVRDTQYF.

This chain joins TRBV3-1 (or the pseudogene TRBV3-2) and TRBJ1-4; 10 positions agree with TRBD1. The CDR3 runs to 15 residues. The J segment lost 10 bases and the V segment lost 0 bases, leaving 5 bases of the junction unmatched. The germline V gene encodes CDR1 LGHDT and CDR2 YNNKEL (reference sequence). CDR3 amino acids: CASSQDRDRGGKLFF. DNA for the CDR3: TGTGCCAGCAGCCAAGATAGGGACAGGGGAGGAAAACTGTTTTTT.

V gene TRBV9 combines with J gene TRBJ1-5; a possible D gene is TRBD1 (5 bases). Germline CDR1 and CDR2: SGDLS and YYNGEE. The V gene lost 4 bases and the J gene lost 6 bases, with 14 bases spanning the gap. CDR3 size: 14 residues. CDR3 DNA sequence: TGTGCCAGCAGCTCAGACGGCAGGGCTCAGCCCCAGCATTTT. Its protein product is CASSSDGRAQPQHF.

Comment on this clone: Germline and junction disagree at one end, which may indicate a read error. The rearrangement joins TRBV3-1 (or the pseudogene TRBV3-2) to TRBJ2-5; D unresolved. CDR1 and CDR2 (germline): LGHDT, YNNKEL (reference sequence). This CDR3 spans 13 amino acids. The CDR3 here is CASCQEYQETQYF. DNA of the CDR3: TGTGCCAGCTGCCAGGAGTATCAAGAGACCCAGTACTTC.

As to this clone: At one end, the junction sequence differs from germline, possibly due to a read error. The chain has TRBV6-1 and TRBJ1-2, with TRBD1 matching over 8 bases. The CDR3 is 19 amino acids. Looked up from germline, CDR1 is MNHNS and CDR2 is SASEGT. The CDR3 bases are TGTGCCAGCAGTGAAGAAGGTTTTGTAACAGGGGGTTTGGTGCAGCCCTACTACTTC. Protein: CASSEEGFVTGGLVQPYYF.